This passage covers 30 T cell receptor beta chains from one sample sequenced in a study of STAT3 mutations in large granular lymphocyte leukemia. TCRdb's copy holds only in-frame clones and misses some; the assay was immunoSEQ multiplex PCR. The sample has roughly 22,000 clones, about 95% seen once; the top ten hold approximately 6.5%. Their target antigens are unknown. Whole-study results and caveats: Every T-LGLL patient had at least one immunodominant TCRbeta clonotype.

Sequencing was carried out using peripheral blood mononuclear cells. The origin of the receptors is a man aged 35 to 55 with T-cell large granular lymphocyte leukemia. Some clones in this sample may be carry-over from other donors' samples.

This sequence joins TRBV7-2 and TRBJ1-2, with D tentatively TRBD1 (5 bases). The CDR3 consists of 15 residues. Germline lookup yields CDR1 SGHTA and CDR2 FQGNSA. The V end was cut by 2 bases, the J end by 8 bases, with 18 bases between. DNA of the CDR3: TGTGCCAGCAGCTTAAGCTGGCCGGGGGTAGGGGGCTACACCTTC. Translated: CASSLSWPGVGGYTF. The full variable domain, completed using reference TRBV7-2 and TRBJ1-2, is GAGVSQSPSNKVTEKGKDVELRCDPISGHTALYWYRQSLGQGLEFLIYFQGNSAPDKSGLPSDRFSAERTGGSVSTLTIQRTQQEDSAVYLCASSLSWPGVGGYTFGSGTRLTVV.

V is TRBV15 and J is TRBJ2-1, with 7 nucleotides matching TRBD2. Looked up from germline, CDR1 is LNHNV and CDR2 is YYDKDF (reference sequence). Unmatched junction bases numbered 19, after V lost 5 bases and J lost 12 bases. This CDR3 has 16 residues. CDR3 amino acids: CATSPSRGGSARGQFF. The CDR3 bases are TGTGCCACCAGCCCCTCACGCGGGGGTTCGGCCCGCGGGCAGTTCTTC.

The genes are TRBV12-5 and TRBJ2-5, with TRBD2 matching 13 bases. The germline gives CDR1 LGHNT, CDR2 FRNRAP. This CDR3 has 15 residues. V shed 6 bases and J 2 bases; nucleotides not matched to a gene: 3. The CDR3 here is CASGRGLAGQETQYF. The CDR3 DNA is TGTGCTAGTGGCAGGGGACTAGCGGGACAAGAGACCCAGTACTTC.

The rearrangement uses TRBV9 and TRBJ1-1; 8 nucleotides line up with TRBD1. The length of the CDR3 is 14 residues. Germline trimming cut 3 bases from V and 5 bases from J; bases unmatched to any gene: 6. CDR1 is SGDLS, CDR2 YYNGEE, per germline. The chain's CDR3 is CASSAGGAGTEAFF. For the CDR3, the DNA is TGTGCCAGCAGCGCAGGGGGCGCAGGGACTGAAGCTTTCTTT.

The chain has TRBV18 and TRBJ2-2; TRBD2 might be the D (6 bases). The CDR3 length is 15 residues. The V end was cut by 2 bases, the J end by 0 bases, with 7 bases between. The V gene's germline CDR1 is KGHSH and CDR2 LQKENI. The CDR3 DNA follows: TGTGCCAGCTCACCATCGGGGGCGAACACCGGGGAGCTGTTTTTT. The encoded protein is CASSPSGANTGELFF.

The chain is built from TRBV19 and TRBJ2-2; D is undetermined. The CDR3 is 14 residues long. Trimming shortened V by 10 bases and J by 1 base, and 13 bases separated the two germline ends. Germline-derived CDR1 and CDR2 are LNHDA and SQIVND (reference sequence). DNA for the CDR3: TGTGCCACCCTCCCTGGGTTGAACACCGGGGAGCTGTTTTTT. Translating gives CATLPGLNTGELFF.

This clone is judged medium-sized (0.01 to 0.1%). This rearrangement joins TRBV27 to TRBJ1-1; TRBD1 might be the D (5 bases). The V gene's germline CDR1 is MNHEY and CDR2 SMNVEV (reference sequence). Trimming removed 6 bases from V and 3 bases from J, with 11 bases in between. The CDR3 spans 13 residues. The CDR3 coding sequence is TGTGCCAGCAGCCCCAGGGATTACACTGAAGCTTTCTTT. This sequence encodes CASSPRDYTEAFF.

This chain connects TRBV4-3 to TRBJ2-7; a weak D match, TRBD1 (6 bases). V lost 0 bases, J lost 6 bases, and 15 bases lay in between. Per the germline V gene, CDR1 is LGHNA and CDR2 is YSLEER. The CDR3 runs 15 residues. This CDR3 reads CASSQDNRVVVEQYF. The CDR3 coding sequence is TGCGCCAGCAGCCAAGATAACAGGGTAGTGGTCGAGCAGTACTTC.

The chain joins TRBV18 to TRBJ2-1; 11 bases agree with TRBD1. Germline assignment: CDR1 KGHSH and CDR2 LQKENI. Germline trimming cut 2 bases from V and 8 bases from J; bases unmatched to any gene: 5. This CDR3 has 15 amino acids. The CDR3 coding sequence is TGTGCCAGCTCACCAGCGGGACAGGGGGGCGATGAGCAGTTCTTC. Protein product: CASSPAGQGGDEQFF.

The gene calls are TRBV29-1 and TRBJ1-2; weak D call: TRBD1 (6 bases). V was cut by 7 bases and J by 8 bases, with 20 bases left in between. Germline V gene sequence: CDR1 SQVTM, CDR2 ANQGSEA. The CDR3 length is 13 residues. The CDR3 region is CSAQRGGFEGYTF. CDR3 DNA: TGCAGCGCCCAGAGGGGGGGTTTCGAGGGCTACACCTTC.

The chain couples TRBV25-1 to TRBJ1-6, with 7 bases that match TRBD1. The CDR3 covers 18 residues. V lost 1 base and J lost 7; bases outside the gene matches: 13. Germline values: CDR1 MGHDK, CDR2 SYGVNS. The CDR3 bases are TGTGCCAGCAGTGAATCTCGGACAGGAGAGGTCCCCAATTCACCCCTCCACTTT. Its translation is CASSESRTGEVPNSPLHF.

The genes are TRBV9 and TRBJ2-5; D unclear. CDR1 and CDR2 (germline): SGDLS, YYNGEE. The CDR3 extends over 14 amino acids. With 1 base removed from V and 3 bases from J, the gap between germline ends came to 10 bases. In DNA, the CDR3 is TGTGCCAGCAGCGTACGCCCCACTAAAGAGACCCAGTACTTC. This sequence encodes CASSVRPTKETQYF.

The chain recombines TRBV27 with TRBJ2-7; 7 bases are shared with TRBD1. The CDR3 sequence is 14 residues long. Losses at the gene ends were 4 bases for V and 0 bases for J; bases not matched to a gene: 3. Germline CDR1 is MNHEY and CDR2 is SMNVEV (reference sequence). The CDR3 protein is CASSYGTASYEQYF. The CDR3 region has the DNA TGTGCCAGCAGTTACGGGACAGCCTCCTACGAGCAGTACTTC.

This clone occurred once. The V gene is TRBV7-9, the J gene TRBJ1-3; D unresolved. Germline assignment: CDR1 SEHNR and CDR2 FQNEAQ (reference sequence). The CDR3 is 14 amino acids. Trimming pared 7 bases from V and 0 bases from J, leaving 10 bases between. The DNA for the CDR3 is TGTGCCAGCACCCCCTGGGCCTCTGGAAACACCATATATTTT. Its translation is CASTPWASGNTIYF.

The chain has TRBV7-6 and TRBJ1-5, with D maybe TRBD1 (5 bases). Trimming took off 5 bases at V and 1 base at J, with 9 bases between the two ends. The CDR3 is made up of 14 amino acids. Germline V gene lookup returns CDR1 SGHVS and CDR2 FNYEAQ. CDR3 nucleotides: TGTGCCAGCAGCGCAGGGAACAGCAATCAGCCCCAGCATTTT. It translates to CASSAGNSNQPQHF.

V gene TRBV18 combines with J gene TRBJ1-6, with TRBD1 matching over 9 bases. V gave up 3 bases and J gave up 9 bases; unmatched junction bases: 12. Germline V gene data show CDR1 as KGHSH and CDR2 as LQKENI. The CDR3 totals 17 residues. The CDR3 reads CASSPGTGPRLGSPLHF. The CDR3 DNA sequence: TGTGCCAGCTCACCCGGGACAGGGCCACGCTTAGGTTCACCCCTCCACTTT.

The chain joins TRBV28 to TRBJ2-1; D is possibly TRBD2 (6 bases). Germline CDR1 reads MDHEN; CDR2 reads SYDVKM. CDR3 length: 12 residues. Trimming pared 6 bases from V and 7 bases from J, leaving 10 bases between. CDR3 residues: CASSLGGNEQFF. CDR3 nucleotide sequence: TGTGCCAGCAGCCTTGGGGGGAATGAGCAGTTCTTC.

The chain couples TRBV7-2 to TRBJ2-7; 10 bases agree with TRBD1. Germline CDR1 reads SGHTA; CDR2 reads FQGNSA. Losses at the gene ends were 4 bases for V and 4 bases for J; bases not matched to a gene: 7. The length of the CDR3 is 15 residues. The CDR3 spells CASSSRDRGEYEQYF. CDR3 coding DNA: TGTGCCAGCAGCTCACGGGACAGGGGAGAGTACGAGCAGTACTTC.

This clone showed up just once. This chain links TRBV19 with TRBJ1-2, with D possibly TRBD1 on 5 matching bases. The length of the CDR3 is 14 residues. Trimming left V 3 bases short and J 2 bases short, with 10 bases between. Germline assignment: CDR1 LNHDA and CDR2 SQIVND (reference sequence). The CDR3 region is CASSISGQNYGYTF. The CDR3 DNA reads as TGTGCCAGTAGTATTTCAGGGCAGAACTATGGCTACACCTTC. The full variable domain, its missing parts supplied by reference TRBV19 and TRBJ1-2, is DGGITQSPKYLFRKEGQNVTLSCEQNLNHDAMYWYRQDPGQGLRLIYYSQIVNDFQKGDIAEGYSVSREKKESFPLTVTSAQKNPTAFYLCASSISGQNYGYTFGSGTRLTVV.

V is TRBV7-9 and J is TRBJ2-1; 7 positions match TRBD1. The CDR3 has 16 amino acids. V shed 4 bases and J 2 bases; nucleotides not matched to a gene: 8. Germline loops: CDR1 SEHNR, CDR2 FQNEAQ (reference sequence). The CDR3 reads CASSSTGSKAYNEQFF. In DNA form, the CDR3 reads TGTGCCAGCAGCTCGACAGGGTCAAAAGCCTACAATGAGCAGTTCTTC.

The chain employs TRBV5-1 and TRBJ2-5; TRBD1 is a possible D gene (6 bases). V lost 4 bases to trimming and J lost 2 bases, with 9 bases between them. The germline V gene encodes CDR1 SGHRS and CDR2 YFSETQ. The CDR3 spans 13 residues. CDR3 region: CASSGDIQETQYF. Here the CDR3 DNA reads TGCGCCAGCAGCGGGGACATTCAAGAGACCCAGTACTTC.

The J gene is TRBJ1-2, the V gene TRBV9; a weak D match, TRBD1 (6 bases). This CDR3 spans 15 amino acids. Germline CDR1 is SGDLS and CDR2 is YYNGEE. V was clipped by 0 bases and J by 4 bases, with 13 bases between them. Here the CDR3 DNA reads TGTGCCAGCAGCGTAGCTGGGGGCAACTCCTATGGCTACACCTTC. The encoded protein is CASSVAGGNSYGYTF. The full variable domain, completed using reference TRBV9 and TRBJ1-2, is DSGVTQTPKHLITATGQRVTLRCSPRSGDLSVYWYQQSLDQGLQFLIQYYNGEERAKGNILERFSAQQFPDLHSELNLSSLELGDSALYFCASSVAGGNSYGYTFGSGTRLTVV.

This rearrangement joins TRBV7-2 to TRBJ2-7, with 9 bases aligning to TRBD1. Germline V lookup: CDR1 SGHTA, CDR2 FQGNSA. V trimming: 4 bases; J trimming: 4 bases; junction bases outside the gene matches: 8. The CDR3 has 15 residues. The CDR3 spells CASSYWTGASYEQYF. In DNA form, the CDR3 reads TGTGCCAGCAGCTATTGGACAGGGGCATCGTACGAGCAGTACTTC.

The chain employs TRBV30 and TRBJ2-5; possible D gene TRBD2, 5 bases. Germline V gene sequence: CDR1 GTSNPN, CDR2 SVGIG (reference sequence). Trimming took off 0 bases at V and 4 bases at J, with 18 bases between the two ends. The CDR3 totals 16 residues. This chain's CDR3 is CAWSVGAARSTETQYF. The CDR3 coding sequence is TGTGCCTGGAGTGTAGGAGCGGCGCGTTCAACAGAGACCCAGTACTTC.

This clone is a singleton in its sample. The CDR3 DNA follows: TGTGCCAGCAGCGCCGGACAGCTAAAAGAGACCCAGTACTTC. Its translation is CASSAGQLKETQYF. The chain couples TRBV9 to TRBJ2-5, with D perhaps matching TRBD1 (6 bases). V was cut by 3 bases and J by 3 bases, with 12 bases left in between. The CDR3 has 14 amino acids. Germline lookup yields CDR1 SGDLS and CDR2 YYNGEE.

The gene calls are TRBV10-3 and TRBJ1-1; D uncertain. Germline V gene sequence: CDR1 ENHRY, CDR2 SYGVKD. The CDR3 has 12 amino acids. Trimming took 2 bases from V and 4 from J, leaving 5 bases between them. The CDR3 DNA reads TGTGCCATCAGTGAGGTGGGCACTGAAGCTTTCTTT. It is translated as CAISEVGTEAFF.

The chain is built from TRBV7-2 and TRBJ1-1, with D perhaps matching TRBD1 (6 bases). The V gene's germline CDR1 is SGHTA and CDR2 FQGNSA. The V end lost 6 bases, the J end lost 6 bases, and 8 bases lay between the germline ends. CDR3 size: 11 residues. The CDR3 region is CASRQGPEAFF. In DNA, the CDR3 is TGTGCCAGCAGACAGGGACCTGAAGCTTTCTTT.

V and J are TRBV6-1 and TRBJ2-5; a weak D match, TRBD2 (5 bases). This CDR3 is built from 17 residues. V lost 0 bases and J lost 0, with 14 bases in between. Germline CDR1 is MNHNS and CDR2 is SASEGT. CDR3 nucleotides: TGTGCCAGCAGTGAAGCTTCCCTCGCAGCGGACCAAGAGACCCAGTACTTC. Translating it yields CASSEASLAADQETQYF.

CDR3 sequence (DNA): TGTGCCAGCAGTTTAGTAGCACAGGGTGAAGCTTTCTTT. It specifies CASSLVAQGEAFF. V usage is TRBV27 and J usage is TRBJ1-1; D is possibly TRBD1 (6 bases). The CDR3 has 13 amino acids. V dropped 2 bases and J dropped 7 bases, with 11 bases sitting between them. Germline CDR1 MNHEY, CDR2 SMNVEV (reference sequence).

The chain has TRBV30 and TRBJ1-2; 11 bases are shared with TRBD1. Germline V gene lookup returns CDR1 GTSNPN and CDR2 SVGIG (reference sequence). V lost 8 bases and J lost 8; bases outside the gene matches: 13. There are 14 residues in the CDR3. CDR3 coding DNA: TGTGCCCAAAGCCGGGACAGGGGGTTGCGAGGCTACACCTTC. It codes for CAQSRDRGLRGYTF.